A single sample gave rise to the 19 T cell receptor beta chains below, sequenced in a study of response to subunit inactivated influenza vaccine. TCRdb independently ran MiXCR on the RT-PCR reads; one entry per CDR3 protein. The sample carries 800,000 to 1,000,000 distinct CDR3 sequences, over 20% recorded once. This specimen was PBMCs from blood, taken less than 6 days after vaccination. The receptors shown here come from a man aged 50 to 59 who received an inactivated influenza vaccine.

The rearrangement links TRBV27 to TRBJ1-2, with D perhaps matching TRBD1 (6 bases). This CDR3 is built from 15 residues. Trimming took off 5 bases at V and 0 bases at J, with 13 bases between the two ends. Germline CDR1 is MNHEY and CDR2 is SMNVEV (reference sequence). CDR3: CASSREWTANYGYTF. CDR3 sequence (DNA): TGTGCCAGCAGTCGAGAGTGGACAGCTAACTATGGCTACACCTTC.

V is TRBV20-1 and J is TRBJ2-7, with 12 bases lining up with TRBD2. The CDR3 is 14 residues long. After removal of 0 bases from V and 3 bases from J, the junction contained 0 bases not matched to a gene. Looked up from germline, CDR1 is DFQATT and CDR2 is SNEGSKA (reference sequence). The CDR3 loop reads CSAREGLAGYEQYF. The CDR3 region has the DNA TGCAGTGCTAGAGAGGGACTAGCGGGCTACGAGCAGTACTTC.

CDR3 loop: CASSSVSGANVLTF. Here the CDR3 DNA reads TGTGCCAGCAGCTCGGTCTCTGGGGCCAACGTCCTGACTTTC. The chain links TRBV11-1 to TRBJ2-6; D gene unclear. The germline gives CDR1 SGHAT, CDR2 FQDESV (reference sequence). The CDR3 covers 14 residues. V was trimmed by 4 bases and J by 0 bases, leaving 4 bases between them.

V and J are TRBV6-2 or TRBV6-3 and TRBJ2-7; a possible D gene is TRBD1 (6 bases). Trimming removed 7 bases at V and 1 base at J, with 14 bases between. Germline V gene sequence: CDR1 MNHEY, CDR2 SVGEGT. CDR3 length equals 14 residues. The CDR3 DNA sequence: TGTGCCAGCAATCACAGGGTATTGTCCTACGAGCAGTACTTC. It is translated as CASNHRVLSYEQYF.

CDR3 in DNA: TGCGCCAGCAGCTTCCTCCGGGACTACTTAAGTGAGCAGTTCTTC. It specifies CASSFLRDYLSEQFF. This chain uses TRBV5-1 with TRBJ2-1, with TRBD2 matching 7 bases. The germline gives CDR1 SGHRS, CDR2 YFSETQ. The ends lost 2 bases at V and 9 bases at J; junction bases unmatched: 11. The CDR3 sequence is 15 residues long.

This clonotype turned up a few times. The CDR3 sequence is CASSEGVGGSGNTIYF. CDR3 nucleotides: TGTGCCAGCAGTGAGGGCGTCGGGGGCTCTGGAAACACCATATATTTT. V gene TRBV6-1 combines with J gene TRBJ1-3, with D possibly TRBD1 on 5 matching bases. There are 16 residues in the CDR3. V lost 3 bases and J lost 0, with 12 bases in between. Germline values: CDR1 MNHNS, CDR2 SASEGT.

This clonotype has at least ten counts. The chain recombines TRBV5-5 with TRBJ1-1; unclear D gene. The CDR3 contains 12 residues. V dropped 2 bases and J dropped 0 bases, with 2 bases sitting between them. Germline CDR1 and CDR2: SGHKS and YYEKEE (reference sequence). The CDR3 DNA is TGTGCCAGCAGCTTCATGAACACTGAAGCTTTCTTT. This gives the protein CASSFMNTEAFF.

This clonotype was picked up one time. This CDR3 is CASSTRLAGVTDTQYF. The CDR3 region has the DNA TGTGCCAGCAGCACAAGACTAGCGGGGGTCACAGATACGCAGTATTTT. The rearrangement uses TRBV3-1 and TRBJ2-3; 12 bases match TRBD2. Germline V lookup: CDR1 LGHDT, CDR2 YNNKEL (reference sequence). V was clipped by 5 bases and J by 2 bases; unmatched bases: 5. The CDR3 spans 16 residues.

This clonotype was seen a few times. This chain uses TRBV7-2 with TRBJ1-4; 7 positions agree with TRBD1. This CDR3 contains 15 residues. The V gene end was trimmed by 4 bases and the J gene end by 8 bases; junction bases not matched to a gene: 10. CDR1 and CDR2 from the germline V gene are SGHTA and FQGNSA. CDR3 nucleotide sequence: TGTGCCAGCAGCTCCACGGGGACAGTGAGCGAAAAACTGTTTTTT. Translated: CASSSTGTVSEKLFF. Combining the CDR3 with reference TRBV7-2 and TRBJ1-4 gives the whole variable domain GAGVSQSPSNKVTEKGKDVELRCDPISGHTALYWYRQSLGQGLEFLIYFQGNSAPDKSGLPSDRFSAERTGGSVSTLTIQRTQQEDSAVYLCASSSTGTVSEKLFFGSGTQLSVL.

This rearrangement joins TRBV6-2 or TRBV6-3 to TRBJ2-7; 11 bases line up with TRBD2. The V gene's germline CDR1 is MNHEY and CDR2 SVGEGT. This CDR3 spans 18 amino acids. Trimming removed 6 bases from V and 0 bases from J; junction bases left unmatched: 13. The CDR3 sequence is CASSNHRLAGWSSYEQYF. The CDR3, as DNA: TGTGCCAGCAGCAACCACAGACTAGCGGGATGGAGCTCCTACGAGCAGTACTTC.

This clonotype was picked up a small number of times. The gene calls are TRBV7-2 and TRBJ2-7; D gene ambiguous. This CDR3 contains 12 residues. Germline V gene sequence: CDR1 SGHTA, CDR2 FQGNSA. The ends were cut back, 3 bases at V and 5 bases at J, with 8 bases in the middle. The CDR3 protein is CASSFRPNEQYF. Here the CDR3 DNA reads TGTGCCAGCAGCTTTCGCCCCAACGAGCAGTACTTC. Complete variable domain (other parts from reference TRBV7-2 and TRBJ2-7): GAGVSQSPSNKVTEKGKDVELRCDPISGHTALYWYRQSLGQGLEFLIYFQGNSAPDKSGLPSDRFSAERTGGSVSTLTIQRTQQEDSAVYLCASSFRPNEQYFGPGTRLTVT.

This clonotype was seen a handful of times. The chain combines TRBV2 with TRBJ2-3, with no clear D. The V end lost 3 bases, the J end lost 2 bases, and 3 bases lay between the germline ends. The length of the CDR3 is 12 residues. Germline CDR1 is SNHLY and CDR2 is FYNNEI. Written as DNA, the CDR3 is TGTGCCAGCAGTGAGGACACAGATACGCAGTATTTT. Its translation: CASSEDTDTQYF.

The chain combines TRBV4-2 with TRBJ2-1, with D perhaps being TRBD1 or TRBD2 (5 bases each). V lost 1 base and J lost 4, with 14 bases in between. Germline assignment: CDR1 LGHNA and CDR2 YNFKEQ. This CDR3 contains 16 residues. The DNA for the CDR3 is TGTGCCAGCAGCCAAGTGGGGGTGCACGATTACAATGAGCAGTTCTTC. It codes for CASSQVGVHDYNEQFF.

The CDR3 nucleotides are TGTGCCAGCAGCTTTACGGTAGCTGAAGAGACCCAGTACTTC. Amino acids: CASSFTVAEETQYF. The genes are TRBV12-1 and TRBJ2-5. TRBV12-1 represents a pseudogene. The CDR3 loop spans 14 amino acids.

This clonotype was detected many times. The chain uses TRBV12-3 or TRBV12-4 and TRBJ2-1; D gene uncertain. The length of the CDR3 is 14 residues. V dropped 5 bases and J dropped 4 bases, with 12 bases sitting between them. The CDR3 DNA sequence: TGTGCCAGCAGTAAGACCGAAGTGTACAATGAGCAGTTCTTC. Translating gives CASSKTEVYNEQFF.

This clonotype was observed at least ten times. This chain links TRBV15 with TRBJ2-2; D is unclear. The CDR3 has 16 amino acids. Looked up from germline, CDR1 is LNHNV and CDR2 is YYDKDF (reference sequence). Trimming shortened V by 0 bases and J by 1 base, and 9 bases separated the two germline ends. The CDR3 nucleotides are TGTGCCACCAGCAGAGATCGAGTAGGGAACACCGGGGAGCTGTTTTTT. Protein sequence: CATSRDRVGNTGELFF.

V and J are TRBV12-3 or TRBV12-4 and TRBJ1-1; D remains ambiguous. The V end was cut by 4 bases, the J end by 4 bases, with 7 bases between. This CDR3 is built from 12 residues. The CDR3 nucleotides are TGTGCCAGCAGTTATATAAGCACTGAAGCTTTCTTT. This translates into CASSYISTEAFF.

V and J are TRBV6-2 or TRBV6-3 and TRBJ2-3; D is tentatively TRBD1 or TRBD2 (5 bases each). Trimming pared 7 bases from V and 2 bases from J, leaving 16 bases between. CDR1 is MNHEY, CDR2 SVGEGT, per germline. This CDR3 has 15 residues. The CDR3 nucleotides read TGTGCCAGCAAAGAGGACGGGGACCTCACAGATACGCAGTATTTT. This encodes CASKEDGDLTDTQYF.

This chain links TRBV28 with TRBJ2-5, with 7 bases fitting TRBD2. This CDR3 has 15 amino acids. The junction had 9 bases not matched to a gene; V was cut back by 2 bases and J by 6 bases. Germline V CDR1 and CDR2: MDHEN, SYDVKM. Written as DNA, the CDR3 is TGTGCCAGCAGTTTAATCGCGGGAGCGGGAAAGACCCAGTACTTC. Amino acids: CASSLIAGAGKTQYF.